This TCR beta chain was recovered during a study of regulatory T cells in long-lasting Graves disease. The sample's time point: persistent/refractory GD, antithyroid drugs over 5 years with positive TRAb. The TCR library used RNA extracted from PBMCs. The TCR beta library used iRepertoire HTBI primers with Arm-PCR amplification of CDR3. TCRdb re-derived calls from the multiplex PCR reads in MiXCR, one entry per CDR3 protein. The table has 400,000 to 450,000 distinct CDR3 sequences, 23% seen once. J was trimmed by 6 bases and V by 4 bases; bases with no gene match: 7. Germline CDR1 reads SGHDN; CDR2 reads FVKESK. This CDR3 is built from 14 residues.

The gene calls are TRBV14 and TRBJ2-7, with 9 bases identical to TRBD2. This TCR was sampled from a female donor with Graves disease. The source material was peripheral blood mononuclear cells (PBMCs), sampled when the disease was refractory, from a patient treated with antithyroid drugs. CDR3 in amino acids: CASSPSGIALEQYF. The CDR3 nucleotides read TGTGCCAGCAGCCCTAGCGGGATCGCCCTCGAGCAGTACTTC.